This TCR beta chain was identified in a study of blood T cell repertoires in COVID-19. At the level of the study: In each case, the material was cDNA or gDNA derived from T cells, B-cell-depleted T cells, or PBMCs.

Sequencing used immunoSEQ multiplex PCR; TCRdb keeps in-frame clones, though not all of them. Here the sample spans some 350,000 clones, 85% to 90% being singletons. In Cohort 3, a recovered donor had either two negative PCRs, clearance, or symptom resolution. Trimming cost V 5 bases and J 5 bases, with 7 bases left between them. The germline V gene has CDR1 LNHDA and CDR2 SQIVND (reference sequence). This CDR3 has 12 amino acids. The chain has TRBV19 and TRBJ2-1; D gene ambiguous. The TCR comes from a young man who had recovered from COVID-19. What was sequenced was PBMCs or T cells enriched from blood (not recorded which). CDR3 amino acids: CASSPRDNEQFF. CDR3 in DNA: TGTGCCAGTAGTCCCCGGGACAATGAGCAGTTCTTC.